Presented here are 26 T cell receptor beta chains from one specimen sequenced in a study of T-cell reconstitution after alpha-beta-depleted transplantation in children. Unique molecular identifiers tagged the TCRbeta library. TCRdb passed the PCR reads through MiXCR, listing each CDR3 protein once. Of about 20,000 distinct CDR3 sequences in the sample, 10% to 15% were seen once. This sample comprised PBMCs, mostly from graft donor cells, obtained 60 days after TCRalphabeta/CD19-depleted stem cell transplant. These receptors came from a female patient between 2 and 15 years old who had a stem cell transplant for congenital amegakaryocytic thrombocytopenia, so the T cells may come from the graft donor.

This clonotype was seen at least ten times. The chain has TRBV5-1 and TRBJ1-5, with a tentative D call TRBD1 (5 bases). CDR1 and CDR2 from the germline V gene are SGHRS and YFSETQ. V shed 0 bases and J shed 5 bases, with 9 bases lying between them. This CDR3 is built from 14 residues. The CDR3 sequence is CASSLAPGDQPQHF. In DNA form, the CDR3 reads TGCGCCAGCAGCTTGGCCCCGGGGGATCAGCCCCAGCATTTT.

As to this clonotype: This sequence may be a read error, since a much larger clone differs from it by one base. The chain links TRBV5-1 to TRBJ2-7; D may be TRBD1 (5 bases). The J call may be incorrect, as the DNA end agrees better with TRBJ2-1. Per germline, CDR1 SGHRS and CDR2 YFSETQ. This CDR3 region has 12 residues. CDR3 protein: CASSLERGEQFF. The CDR3 DNA sequence: TGCGCCAGCAGCTTGGAAAGGGGCGAGCAGTTCTTC.

This clonotype was detected many times. The CDR3 sequence: CASSLGDYSGANVLTF. The CDR3, as DNA: TGTGCCAGCAGTTTAGGGGATTACTCTGGGGCCAACGTCCTGACTTTC. The chain carries TRBV12-3 or TRBV12-4 and TRBJ2-6, with D uncertain. Trimming took 1 base from V and 0 from J, leaving 7 bases between them. This CDR3 has 16 amino acids.

This clonotype was recorded many times. The gene calls are TRBV12-3 or TRBV12-4 and TRBJ2-5; TRBD2 matches 8 bases. The CDR3 is 14 residues long. Germline trimming cut 6 bases from V and 4 bases from J; bases unmatched to any gene: 7. The CDR3 sequence is CASRIGGAGETQYF. The CDR3 coding sequence is TGTGCCAGCAGGATCGGGGGGGCCGGAGAGACCCAGTACTTC.

This clonotype was recorded many times. V gene TRBV7-3 combines with J gene TRBJ2-5; possibly TRBD2 for D (5 bases). Germline CDR1 is SGHTA and CDR2 is FQGTGA. The ends were cut back, 2 bases at V and 4 bases at J, with 14 bases in the middle. This CDR3 is built from 15 residues. CDR3: CASSLGGSLGETQYF. The CDR3 DNA reads as TGTGCCAGCAGCTTAGGAGGCTCCCTCGGAGAGACCCAGTACTTC.

In its sample, this clonotype is medium-sized (0.01 to 0.1%). The gene calls are TRBV27 and TRBJ2-7, with TRBD1 identical over 8 bases. CDR1 is MNHEY and CDR2 is SMNVEV in the germline V gene (reference sequence). The length of the CDR3 is 14 residues. V gave up 5 bases and J gave up 2 bases; unmatched junction bases: 5. The CDR3 spells CASSPTGVTYEQYF. The CDR3 region has the DNA TGTGCCAGCAGTCCGACAGGGGTTACCTACGAGCAGTACTTC.

This clonotype was observed at least ten times. The chain couples TRBV10-3 to TRBJ2-3, with 13 bases identical to TRBD2. Germline CDR1 is ENHRY and CDR2 is SYGVKD. The CDR3 is made up of 17 amino acids. Trimming removed 6 bases from V and 0 bases from J; junction bases left unmatched: 6. The CDR3 spells CAISGLAGESSTDTQYF. The CDR3 nucleotides read TGTGCCATCAGCGGACTAGCGGGAGAGTCTAGCACAGATACGCAGTATTTT.

The chain recombines TRBV12-5 with TRBJ2-1; no reliable D call. This CDR3 spans 12 amino acids. Between the trimmed V and J ends, which lost 4 bases and 8 bases, there was a span of 9 bases. CDR1 is LGHNT, CDR2 FRNRAP, per germline. This CDR3 reads CASGSSWDEQFF. CDR3 DNA sequence: TGTGCTAGTGGTTCCTCGTGGGATGAGCAGTTCTTC.

There are many counts of this clonotype. This chain connects TRBV7-9 to TRBJ2-3, with D unclear. The V end was cut by 3 bases, the J end by 3 bases, with 7 bases between. CDR1 is SEHNR, CDR2 FQNEAQ, per germline (reference sequence). The CDR3 spans 13 residues. The CDR3 loop is CASSLILTDTQYF. Written as DNA, the CDR3 is TGTGCCAGCAGCTTGATTCTAACAGATACGCAGTATTTT.

The table lists this clonotype with a count of one. A much larger clone is a single base away; this may be a read error. This sequence joins TRBV13 and TRBJ2-3; TRBD2 might be the D (6 bases). The germline V gene has CDR1 PRHDT and CDR2 FYEKMQ (reference sequence). V lost 5 bases and J 6 bases, leaving 21 bases between the germline ends. This CDR3 contains 16 residues. The CDR3 nucleotides are TGTGCCAGCAGCCGGTTCGGGGCCGGGGGAGGCGATACGCAGTATTTT. This codes for CASSRFGAGGGDTQYF. Filled out from reference TRBV13 and TRBJ2-3, the complete variable domain reads AAGVIQSPRHLIKEKRETATLKCYPIPRHDTVYWYQQGPGQDPQFLISFYEKMQSDKGSIPDRFSAQQFSDYHSELNMSSLELGDSALYFCASSRFGAGGGDTQYFGPGTRLTVL.

This clonotype was counted ten times or more. The CDR3 coding sequence is TGCAGTGCTAGAGGGGACAGGGAAAACTATGGCTACACCTTC. Translated, it gives CSARGDRENYGYTF. This chain joins TRBV20-1 and TRBJ1-2; 9 bases align to TRBD1. V trimming: 1 base; J trimming: 2 bases; junction bases outside the gene matches: 2. This CDR3 is built from 14 residues. Germline assignment: CDR1 DFQATT and CDR2 SNEGSKA (reference sequence).

The chain combines TRBV3-1 with TRBJ2-2, with 11 bases aligning to TRBD2. The CDR3 is 19 residues long. Germline CDR1 is LGHDT and CDR2 is YNNKEL (reference sequence). J lost 0 bases, V lost 10 bases, and 16 bases had no gene match. CDR3 protein: CATTQGGLAGIANTGELFF. The CDR3 region has the DNA TGTGCCACCACCCAAGGAGGACTAGCGGGTATAGCGAACACCGGGGAGCTGTTTTTT.

At least ten counts were recorded for this clonotype. The chain employs TRBV2 and TRBJ2-7; TRBD2 is a possible D gene (5 bases). The V gene lost 5 bases and the J gene lost 3 bases, with 8 bases spanning the gap. Germline assignment: CDR1 SNHLY and CDR2 FYNNEI. The CDR3 consists of 12 residues. The CDR3 here is CASSPTSYEQYF. The CDR3 coding sequence is TGTGCCAGCAGTCCCACTAGCTACGAGCAGTACTTC.

This clonotype was observed many times. V gene TRBV12-3 or TRBV12-4 combines with J gene TRBJ1-5; TRBD1 agrees at 9 bases. With V trimmed by 6 bases and J by 4 bases, 4 bases remained unmatched. The CDR3 length is 14 residues. The CDR3 coding sequence is TGTGCCAGCAGCCACGGGACAGGGAATCAGCCCCAGCATTTT. Amino acid sequence: CASSHGTGNQPQHF.

This clonotype showed up many times. V gene TRBV6-1 combines with J gene TRBJ2-7, with no clear D. CDR1 MNHNS and CDR2 SASEGT come from the germline V gene. The CDR3 runs 14 residues. V lost 2 bases and J lost 6, with 14 bases in between. CDR3 sequence reads: CASSERRQWGEQYF. The CDR3 nucleotides are TGTGCCAGCAGTGAAAGAAGGCAATGGGGCGAGCAGTACTTC.

This clonotype was seen repeatedly, ten times or more. The chain joins TRBV7-9 to TRBJ2-1; 14 bases line up with TRBD2. With V trimmed by 5 bases and J by 6 bases, 6 bases remained unmatched. The CDR3 is 16 amino acids. CDR1 is SEHNR, CDR2 FQNEAQ, per germline (reference sequence). The CDR3 protein is CASSPLTSGRGNEQFF. CDR3 nucleotides: TGTGCCAGCAGCCCCCTGACTAGCGGGAGGGGCAATGAGCAGTTCTTC.

This clonotype came up many times. The chain carries TRBV30 and TRBJ1-4; D not resolved. This CDR3 has 12 amino acids. Trimming stripped 5 bases from V and 8 bases from J, with 12 bases between. The germline V gene has CDR1 GTSNPN and CDR2 SVGIG (reference sequence). The CDR3: CAWSPGDEKLFF. The CDR3 DNA sequence: TGTGCCTGGTCCCCGGGTGACGAAAAACTGTTTTTT.

This clonotype appeared many times. The gene calls are TRBV20-1 and TRBJ1-3; D unclear. Trimming took 3 bases from V and 2 from J, leaving 8 bases between them. Germline V CDR1 and CDR2: DFQATT, SNEGSKA (reference sequence). CDR3 size: 13 residues. DNA for the CDR3: TGCAGTGCTAGTGTCGGGGCTGGAAACACCATATATTTT. This codes for CSASVGAGNTIYF.

V is TRBV12-3 or TRBV12-4 and J is TRBJ1-5; the match to TRBD1 covers 8 bases. The CDR3 is 16 amino acids. After removal of 5 bases from V and 3 bases from J, the junction contained 9 bases not matched to a gene. The DNA of the CDR3 is TGTGCCAGCAGTCCGACGAGGACAGGGAACAATCAGCCCCAGCATTTT. As protein: CASSPTRTGNNQPQHF.

This clonotype occurred many times. The V call is TRBV20-1, the J call TRBJ1-1; TRBD1 aligns across 7 bases. Germline CDR1 DFQATT, CDR2 SNEGSKA (reference sequence). J gave up 8 bases and V 2 bases, and 2 bases lay outside the gene matches. This CDR3 spans 11 amino acids. The CDR3 spells CSARWDREAFF. The CDR3 nucleotides are TGCAGTGCTAGATGGGACAGAGAAGCTTTCTTT.

To note about this clonotype: It may be a read error: a sequence one base away is much more abundant. This sequence joins TRBV5-1 and TRBJ2-3, with D tentatively TRBD2 (6 bases). CDR3 length: 16 amino acids. CDR1 is SGHRS, CDR2 YFSETQ, per germline. Trimming took off 9 bases at V and 5 bases at J, with 25 bases between the two ends. The chain's CDR3 is CANSGVFSGAQDTQYF. Here the CDR3 DNA reads TGCGCCAACTCGGGCGTCTTCTCGGGAGCGCAAGATACGCAGTATTTT.

This clonotype was recorded at least ten times. This chain connects TRBV5-1 to TRBJ1-3; D uncertain. The CDR3 sequence is 15 residues long. V lost 5 bases to trimming and J lost 1 base, with 13 bases between them. Germline V gene lookup returns CDR1 SGHRS and CDR2 YFSETQ. CDR3 sequence reads: CASRTSGSSGNTIYF. CDR3 DNA sequence: TGCGCCAGCAGAACAAGTGGCAGTTCTGGAAACACCATATATTTT.

This clonotype was detected ten times or more. This chain joins TRBV6-5 and TRBJ2-1; D is unresolved. CDR3 size: 12 residues. V was trimmed by 5 bases and J by 7 bases, leaving 9 bases between them. The germline V gene has CDR1 MNHEY and CDR2 SVGAGI. CDR3 protein: CASSRTENEQFF. The CDR3 coding sequence is TGTGCCAGCAGTCGGACGGAGAATGAGCAGTTCTTC.

This clonotype showed up just a few times. The chain joins TRBV6-2 or TRBV6-3 to TRBJ1-2, with TRBD1 matching over 12 bases. The CDR3 loop spans 16 amino acids. The V gene end was trimmed by 0 bases and the J gene end by 7 bases; junction bases not matched to a gene: 6. Germline CDR1 MNHEY, CDR2 SVGEGT. The CDR3 loop is CASSYSGDRGQGGYTF. Written as DNA, the CDR3 is TGTGCCAGCAGTTACTCGGGGGACAGGGGGCAAGGTGGCTACACCTTC.

Sample share makes this clonotype medium-sized. The V call is TRBV12-3 or TRBV12-4, the J call TRBJ1-2; D is undetermined. The ends were cut back, 3 bases at V and 6 bases at J, with 8 bases in the middle. The CDR3 runs to 12 residues. CDR3 sequence reads: CASSLVVNGYTF. The CDR3 bases are TGTGCCAGCAGTTTGGTGGTCAATGGCTACACCTTC.

This clonotype was seen at least ten times. The genes are TRBV12-3 or TRBV12-4 and TRBJ2-2; D not resolved. V lost 5 bases and J lost 7, with 8 bases in between. The CDR3 loop spans 12 amino acids. The CDR3 sequence is CASSLGSGELFF. CDR3 DNA sequence: TGTGCCAGCAGTCTGGGTAGCGGGGAGCTGTTTTTT.